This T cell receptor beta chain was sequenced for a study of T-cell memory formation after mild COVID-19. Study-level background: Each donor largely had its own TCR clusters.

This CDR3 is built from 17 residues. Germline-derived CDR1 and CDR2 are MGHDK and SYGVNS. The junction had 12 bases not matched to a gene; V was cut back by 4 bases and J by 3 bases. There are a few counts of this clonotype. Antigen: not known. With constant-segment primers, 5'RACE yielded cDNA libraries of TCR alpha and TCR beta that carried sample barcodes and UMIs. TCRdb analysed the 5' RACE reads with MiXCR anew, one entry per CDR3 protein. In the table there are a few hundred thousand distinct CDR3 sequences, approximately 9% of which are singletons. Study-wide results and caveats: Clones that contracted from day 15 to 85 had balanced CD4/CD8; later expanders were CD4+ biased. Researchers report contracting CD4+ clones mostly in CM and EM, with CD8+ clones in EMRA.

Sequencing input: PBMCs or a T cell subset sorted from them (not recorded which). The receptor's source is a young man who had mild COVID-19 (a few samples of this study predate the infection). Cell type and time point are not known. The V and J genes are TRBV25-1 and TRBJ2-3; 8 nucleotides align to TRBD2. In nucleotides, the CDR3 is TGTGCCAGCAGTGGCGAGATCCGCGGGGGGCCGACAGATACGCAGTATTTT. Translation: CASSGEIRGGPTDTQYF.